This passage covers 6 T cell receptor beta chains from one sample sequenced in a study of T-cell reconstitution after alpha-beta-depleted transplantation in children. The library targeted TCRbeta and was prepared with unique molecular identifiers. TCRdb reprocessed the PCR reads with MiXCR, giving one entry per CDR3 protein. The data contain some 150,000 distinct CDR3 sequences, roughly 9% of them singletons. The sample consisted of PBMCs, mostly from graft donor cells, taken 180 days after TCRalphabeta/CD19-depleted stem cell transplant. These receptor sequences come from a female patient aged 2 to 10 who had a stem cell transplant for congenital amegakaryocytic thrombocytopenia, so the T cells may come from the graft donor.

The gene calls are TRBV7-9 and TRBJ2-3, with a possible D match to TRBD2 (5 bases). CDR1 is SEHNR and CDR2 is FQNEAQ in the germline V gene (reference sequence). Trimming pared 4 bases from V and 2 bases from J, leaving 10 bases between. CDR3 length: 14 amino acids. The CDR3 reads CASSSEGDTDTQYF. The DNA for the CDR3 is TGTGCCAGCAGCTCCGAGGGTGACACAGATACGCAGTATTTT.

This clonotype was counted a few times. V usage is TRBV20-1 and J usage is TRBJ2-1; D tentatively reads TRBD1 or TRBD2 (5 bases each). This CDR3 is built from 13 residues. In germline, CDR1 is DFQATT, CDR2 SNEGSKA (reference sequence). V was shortened by 3 bases and J by 8 bases, with 14 bases between the two germline ends. CDR3 nucleotide sequence: TGCAGTGCTAGCTGGGGGAATCACTATGAGCAGTTCTTC. Residues: CSASWGNHYEQFF.

The chain couples TRBV6-1 to TRBJ2-6; maybe TRBD1 (5 bases). Trimming removed 8 bases at V and 0 bases at J, with 20 bases between. This CDR3 comprises 18 residues. Germline lookup yields CDR1 MNHNS and CDR2 SASEGT. CDR3 region: CASVRQFKRSSGANVLTF. CDR3 DNA sequence: TGTGCCAGCGTAAGACAGTTCAAACGCAGCTCTGGGGCCAACGTCCTGACTTTC.

This clonotype was seen at least ten times. The chain couples TRBV19 to TRBJ1-4; maybe TRBD1 (5 bases). There are 14 residues in the CDR3. The V end lost 6 bases, the J end lost 6 bases, and 14 bases lay between the germline ends. Germline lookup yields CDR1 LNHDA and CDR2 SQIVND (reference sequence). CDR3 sequence: CASSLTAGHEKLFF. The DNA for the CDR3 is TGTGCCAGTAGCTTGACAGCTGGCCATGAAAAACTGTTTTTT.

In this sample, this clonotype turned up many times. This chain uses TRBV5-1 with TRBJ2-1, with D possibly TRBD2 on 5 matching bases. The length of the CDR3 is 17 residues. Germline assignment: CDR1 SGHRS and CDR2 YFSETQ. The V end lost 1 base, the J end lost 0 bases, and 14 bases lay between the germline ends. The CDR3 DNA follows: TGCGCCAGCAGCTTGTCTCCCAGCGGAAGCTCCTACAATGAGCAGTTCTTC. This sequence encodes CASSLSPSGSSYNEQFF.

This clonotype was recorded many times. This chain links TRBV24-1 with TRBJ2-4; no reliable D call. Looked up from germline, CDR1 is KGHDR and CDR2 is SFDVKD. The CDR3 consists of 12 residues. V was trimmed by 4 bases and J by 7 bases, leaving 7 bases between them. CDR3 in DNA: TGTGCCACCAGTGAAGGTTCCAACATTCAGTACTTC. It encodes CATSEGSNIQYF.